A single sample gave rise to the 12 T cell receptor beta chains below, sequenced in a study of T cells in Graves' hyperthyroidism and ophthalmopathy. The TCR beta CDR3 regions underwent amplification using RNA transcripts as the source. TCR CDR3 regions were first amplified by RT-PCR with HTBI primers. Via MiXCR, TCRdb re-called the multiplex PCR reads, giving one row per CDR3 protein. The sample contains 300,000 to 450,000 distinct CDR3 sequences, about a sixth of which appear only once. Sequences were obtained from blood. Receptor source: a woman in her forties with Graves' ophthalmopathy.

Only a few counts were recorded for this clonotype. Since a much larger clone is just one base distant, this may be a read error. This chain links TRBV12-3 or TRBV12-4 with TRBJ2-2; maybe TRBD2 (5 bases). V was shortened by 8 bases and J by 3 bases, with 16 bases between the two germline ends. The CDR3 totals 15 residues. CDR3 residues: CASARRRWDTGELFF. The CDR3 region has the DNA TGTGCCAGCGCGAGGCGGAGGTGGGACACCGGGGAGCTGTTTTTT.

The rearrangement uses TRBV30 and TRBJ2-7; no clear D. V was shortened by 3 bases and J by 4 bases, with 10 bases between the two germline ends. CDR1 is GTSNPN and CDR2 is SVGIG in the germline V gene (reference sequence). The CDR3 is made up of 12 amino acids. CDR3 DNA: TGTGCCTGGAGCTCATCGTCATACGAGCAGTACTTC. Its protein product is CAWSSSSYEQYF.

This clonotype was recorded many times. The chain has TRBV28 and TRBJ1-1, with D possibly TRBD1 on 5 matching bases. Germline V lookup: CDR1 MDHEN, CDR2 SYDVKM. CDR3 size: 13 residues. The V and J ends lost 8 bases and 5 bases respectively, with 15 bases between them. The CDR3 loop is CASSWGGGTEAFF. In nucleotides, the CDR3 is TGTGCCAGCTCCTGGGGGGGAGGAACTGAAGCTTTCTTT.

This clonotype was seen ten or more times. The chain is built from TRBV30 and TRBJ2-7; D possibly corresponds to TRBD1 (5 bases). Germline CDR1 GTSNPN, CDR2 SVGIG (reference sequence). The CDR3 consists of 13 residues. V shed 4 bases and J shed 2 bases, with 12 bases lying between them. In DNA form, the CDR3 reads TGTGCCTGGAACACTCCAGGGCCCTACGAGCAGTACTTC. Translated, it gives CAWNTPGPYEQYF.

There are many counts of this clonotype. The chain has TRBV28 and TRBJ2-3; 9 nucleotides align to TRBD2. The J segment lost 5 bases and the V segment lost 5 bases, leaving 20 bases of the junction unmatched. Germline CDR1 MDHEN, CDR2 SYDVKM. This CDR3 contains 19 residues. Here the CDR3 reads CASSPLLSRLAEGGDTQYF. CDR3 nucleotides: TGTGCCAGCAGTCCACTACTCAGCAGACTAGCGGAGGGAGGAGATACGCAGTATTTT.

The sample holds many counts of this clonotype. V is TRBV27 and J is TRBJ1-2; D possibly corresponds to TRBD1 (6 bases). Germline CDR1 is MNHEY and CDR2 is SMNVEV (reference sequence). The CDR3 has 14 amino acids. V lost 5 bases and J lost 4, with 14 bases in between. CDR3 protein: CASSPTWGAYGYTF. CDR3 DNA: TGTGCCAGCAGTCCGACTTGGGGGGCCTATGGCTACACCTTC.

This clonotype has ten or more counts. The rearrangement links TRBV30 to TRBJ1-5; TRBD1 aligns across 9 bases. Germline CDR1 and CDR2: GTSNPN and SVGIG (reference sequence). V gave up 1 base and J gave up 7 bases; unmatched junction bases: 2. CDR3 length: 13 amino acids. CDR3 in DNA: TGTGCCTGGAGTGCGACAGGGGGACAGCCCCAGCATTTT. Protein product: CAWSATGGQPQHF.

This clonotype has a count of ten or more. The J gene is TRBJ2-5, the V gene TRBV20-1, with a weak D call TRBD1 (5 bases). Germline CDR1 reads DFQATT; CDR2 reads SNEGSKA (reference sequence). CDR3 length: 12 amino acids. Trimming removed 4 bases from V and 5 bases from J, with 11 bases in between. CDR3: CSATGILETQYF. The CDR3 DNA is TGCAGTGCTACAGGGATTTTGGAGACCCAGTACTTC.

This clonotype was seen repeatedly, ten times or more. The chain is built from TRBV5-1 and TRBJ1-2; maybe TRBD1 (6 bases). Germline lookup yields CDR1 SGHRS and CDR2 YFSETQ. The CDR3 sequence is 17 residues long. V lost 0 bases, J lost 2 bases, and 17 bases lay in between. The CDR3 spells CASSLDLDRRANYGYTF. The CDR3 coding sequence is TGCGCCAGCAGCTTGGACCTCGACAGGCGGGCAAACTATGGCTACACCTTC.

This clonotype was seen ten or more times. V is TRBV27 and J is TRBJ1-1; D gene unclear. The CDR3 is made up of 14 amino acids. The V end lost 6 bases, the J end lost 2 bases, and 13 bases lay between the germline ends. Germline V gene sequence: CDR1 MNHEY, CDR2 SMNVEV (reference sequence). The CDR3 spells CASSPGRSNTEAFF. The CDR3 DNA sequence: TGTGCCAGCAGCCCGGGTCGTTCCAACACTGAAGCTTTCTTT.

There are many counts of this clonotype. This chain connects TRBV2 to TRBJ1-6; D gene unclear. CDR3 length equals 13 residues. The V gene's germline CDR1 is SNHLY and CDR2 FYNNEI. Trimming cost V 2 bases and J 8 bases, with 7 bases left between them. CDR3 residues: CASSEPPHSPLHF. The CDR3 DNA sequence: TGTGCCAGCAGTGAACCCCCACATTCACCCCTCCACTTT.

This clonotype was observed at least ten times. Here the CDR3 omits its conserved ending phenylalanine or tryptophan, so a read error is the likely source. CDR3 sequence: CASSLDQPTMNTEAFS. Written as DNA, the CDR3 is TGCGCCAGCAGCTTGGATCAGCCGACCATGAACACTGAAGCTTTCTCT. The chain joins TRBV5-1 to TRBJ1-1, with no clear D. Germline CDR1 reads SGHRS; CDR2 reads YFSETQ. V dropped 0 bases and J dropped 0 bases, with 12 bases sitting between them. CDR3 length: 16 residues.